Listed here are 23 T cell receptor beta chains from one sample, sequenced in a study of metastatic and nonmetastatic thyroid tumors. There were no patients who had received any treatment before thyroid surgery. TCRdb re-clonotyped the PCR reads through MiXCR. The sample lists around 26,000 clones; approximately 22% were seen once. The sample consisted of adjacent normal tissue. These receptors were obtained from a female donor with papillary thyroid cancer or a benign thyroid nodule (not recorded which). Some clones in this sample may be carry-over from other donors' samples.

By frequency in the sample, this clone is medium-sized. The CDR3 bases are TGTGCCTCCGCCCAGGTTGGCTACACCTTC. Translation: CASAQVGYTF. V usage is TRBV6-1 and J usage is TRBJ1-2; no clear D. V was cut by 11 bases and J by 7 bases, with 11 bases left in between. This CDR3 is 10 amino acids long. CDR1 MNHNS and CDR2 SASEGT come from the germline V gene.

This rearrangement joins TRBV27 to TRBJ1-1, with D tentatively TRBD1 (6 bases). The ends were cut back, 3 bases at V and 4 bases at J, with 12 bases in the middle. The germline CDR1 and CDR2 sequences are MNHEY and SMNVEV (reference sequence). The CDR3 has 14 residues. The CDR3 region is CASSLGGGGTEAFF. DNA of the CDR3: TGTGCCAGCAGTTTGGGGGGGGGCGGCACTGAAGCTTTCTTT.

This clone showed up just a few times. The chain links TRBV14 to TRBJ1-2, with TRBD1 as a possible D gene (5 bases). This CDR3 spans 19 amino acids. The germline CDR1 and CDR2 sequences are SGHDN and FVKESK. V was pared by 0 bases and J by 7 bases, with 27 bases between. The CDR3 spells CASSQDRRQGSSLARGYTF. For the CDR3, the DNA is TGTGCCAGCAGCCAAGATCGTAGGCAGGGCTCTTCTCTGGCGCGTGGCTACACCTTC.

Worth noting for this clone: A junction end diverges from the germline sequence, so it may reflect a read error. The rearrangement uses TRBV20-1 and TRBJ1-1; 7 nucleotides align to TRBD1. This CDR3 is built from 13 residues. Germline V gene sequence: CDR1 DFQATT, CDR2 SNEGSKA (reference sequence). The CDR3 protein is CSARPGQNTEDLF. In DNA form, the CDR3 reads TGCAGTGCTAGGCCGGGACAGAACACAGAAGATTTATTT.

This clone was recorded a few times. Just one base apart from a much larger clone, this may be a read error. Other nucleotide sequences in the sample specify the same CDR3. V gene TRBV14 combines with J gene TRBJ2-2; TRBD2 matches 7 bases. The V gene's germline CDR1 is SGHDN and CDR2 FVKESK. The CDR3 is made up of 14 amino acids. After removal of 1 base from V and 8 bases from J, the junction contained 4 bases not matched to a gene. CDR3 nucleotides: TGTGCCAGCAGCCAAGTAGCGGGCGCTGGGGAGCTGTTTTTT. Translated: CASSQVAGAGELFF.

The V and J genes are TRBV6-1 and TRBJ1-2; D unresolved. V was clipped by 6 bases and J by 7 bases, with 12 bases between them. The CDR3 has 12 amino acids. The germline V gene encodes CDR1 MNHNS and CDR2 SASEGT. CDR3 loop: CASRSLLFGYTF. DNA for the CDR3: TGTGCCAGCAGGTCCCTCCTGTTTGGCTACACCTTC.

The chain joins TRBV6-1 to TRBJ2-7; D is undetermined. The CDR3 is made up of 13 amino acids. The V end was cut by 0 bases, the J end by 3 bases, with 6 bases between. Germline V gene data show CDR1 as MNHNS and CDR2 as SASEGT. DNA for the CDR3: TGTGCCAGCAGTGAAGCGCTGGGCTACGAGCAGTACTTC. It specifies CASSEALGYEQYF.

This clone has at least ten counts. This chain connects TRBV20-1 to TRBJ2-1, with D unresolved. Germline CDR1 is DFQATT and CDR2 is SNEGSKA (reference sequence). Trimming took 3 bases from V and 7 from J, leaving 7 bases between them. CDR3 size: 11 residues. CDR3 residues: CSASRANEQFF. CDR3 sequence (DNA): TGCAGTGCTAGTCGGGCTAATGAGCAGTTCTTC.

By share, this clone counts as medium-sized. The CDR3: CASSSPGGTSFYEQYF. The CDR3 DNA sequence: TGTGCCAGCAGTTCCCCAGGCGGGACTAGTTTTTACGAGCAGTACTTC. The V gene is TRBV28, the J gene TRBJ2-7, with 8 bases matching TRBD2. Germline V CDR1 and CDR2: MDHEN, SYDVKM. The CDR3 sequence is 16 residues long. With V trimmed by 4 bases and J by 4 bases, 12 bases remained unmatched.

This clone was seen a handful of times. At one end, the junction sequence differs from germline, possibly due to a read error. This chain links TRBV24-1 with TRBJ2-4; 11 positions agree with TRBD2. Per germline, CDR1 KGHDR and CDR2 SFDVKD. The CDR3 length is 14 residues. The DNA for the CDR3 is TGTGGCACCAGCCCTAGCGGGAGGCTAAATGAGCGGTTCTTC. As protein: CGTSPSGRLNERFF.

By share, this clone counts as medium-sized (0.01 to 0.1%). This chain links TRBV6-2 or TRBV6-3 with TRBJ1-1; possible D gene TRBD1, 5 bases. In germline, CDR1 is MNHEY, CDR2 SVGEGT. This CDR3 contains 17 residues. Trimming removed 1 base from V and 3 bases from J, with 18 bases in between. The CDR3 nucleotides read TGTGCCAGCAGTTACTATCAGGGTCTTGGGTGGGACACTGAAGCTTTCTTT. Its protein product is CASSYYQGLGWDTEAFF.

Sample share makes this clone medium-sized (0.01 to 0.1%). The chain has TRBV6-6 and TRBJ2-7, with D possibly TRBD1 on 6 matching bases. Germline CDR1 reads MNHNY; CDR2 reads SVGAGI (reference sequence). This CDR3 is built from 15 residues. Trimming cost V 1 base and J 3 bases, with 13 bases left between them. CDR3 coding DNA: TGTGCCAGCAGTTACTTGAACAGGGACCGCTACGAGCAGTACTTC. As protein: CASSYLNRDRYEQYF.

This chain uses TRBV5-1 with TRBJ1-5; the match to TRBD1 covers 7 bases. CDR1 and CDR2 (germline): SGHRS, YFSETQ. V lost 4 bases, J lost 5 bases, and 6 bases stayed unmatched. The CDR3 runs to 14 residues. The CDR3 DNA follows: TGCGCCAGCAGCCCGCAGGGGGGGGATCAGCCCCAGCATTTT. It translates to CASSPQGGDQPQHF.

There are many counts of this clone. Since a much larger clone is just one base distant, this may be a read error. The rearrangement links TRBV10-3 to TRBJ2-7, with a tentative D call TRBD2 (5 bases). Trimming took 8 bases from V and 6 from J, leaving 17 bases between them. Germline CDR1 and CDR2: ENHRY and SYGVKD. This CDR3 has 13 amino acids. Here the CDR3 DNA reads TGTGCCATCTGGTCGGCGGGCATCTGCGAGCAGTACTTC. Translation gives CAIWSAGICEQYF.

Many counts were recorded for this clone. J is TRBJ1-1 and V is TRBV5-1; 7 bases agree with TRBD1. Germline CDR1 reads SGHRS; CDR2 reads YFSETQ. The ends lost 0 bases at V and 8 bases at J; junction bases unmatched: 1. The CDR3 totals 12 residues. The chain's CDR3 is CASSLEGGEAFF. CDR3 in DNA: TGCGCCAGCAGCTTGGAAGGGGGCGAAGCTTTCTTT.

This clone was detected ten times or more. The gene calls are TRBV30 and TRBJ1-2, with unresolved D. The CDR3 has 15 residues. CDR1 is GTSNPN and CDR2 is SVGIG in the germline V gene (reference sequence). The V end lost 0 bases, the J end lost 4 bases, and 15 bases lay between the germline ends. The CDR3 bases are TGTGCCTGGAGTGTACAAGGAGGGCTCGGCTATGGCTACACCTTC. Amino acids: CAWSVQGGLGYGYTF.

Sample share makes this clone medium-sized. The chain carries TRBV6-2 or TRBV6-3 and TRBJ2-1; D gene uncertain. Trimming cost V 2 bases and J 15 bases, with 17 bases left between them. The germline gives CDR1 MNHEY, CDR2 SVGEGT. The CDR3 is made up of 13 amino acids. CDR3 bases: TGTGCCAGCAGTTACGCCGGTTCGGTCACGTCGTTCTTC. Its protein product is CASSYAGSVTSFF.

This clone was seen only a few times. This rearrangement joins TRBV20-1 to TRBJ1-1; D is ambiguous. CDR1 is DFQATT, CDR2 SNEGSKA, per germline (reference sequence). The CDR3 is made up of 14 amino acids. V lost 0 bases and J 8 bases, leaving 16 bases between the germline ends. The CDR3 sequence is CSARDGMGHGEAFF. In DNA, the CDR3 is TGCAGTGCTAGAGATGGCATGGGTCACGGGGAAGCTTTCTTT.

The chain joins TRBV6-9 to TRBJ2-7, with D uncertain. Germline CDR1 reads MNHGY; CDR2 reads SVAAGI. V lost 6 bases, J lost 8 bases, and 11 bases lay in between. CDR3 size: 11 residues. CDR3 nucleotides: TGTGCCAGCAGGTACGCCACTCAGCAGTACTTC. The encoded protein is CASRYATQQYF.

This clone has just one count. The J gene is TRBJ1-5, the V gene TRBV19; D call uncertain. In germline, CDR1 is LNHDA, CDR2 SQIVND (reference sequence). V shed 3 bases and J shed 0 bases, with 9 bases lying between them. This CDR3 spans 15 amino acids. The CDR3 protein is CASSIEALSNQPQHF. In DNA form, the CDR3 reads TGTGCCAGTAGTATCGAGGCACTTAGCAATCAGCCCCAGCATTTT.

This clone was counted many times. The V gene is TRBV29-1, the J gene TRBJ1-5, with D possibly TRBD1 on 5 matching bases. Trimming shortened V by 6 bases and J by 1 base, and 10 bases separated the two germline ends. CDR1 is SQVTM and CDR2 is ANQGSEA in the germline V gene. The CDR3 covers 13 residues. The CDR3 reads CSVVQGSNQPQHF. CDR3 nucleotide sequence: TGCAGCGTCGTTCAGGGAAGCAATCAGCCCCAGCATTTT.

The V gene is TRBV19, the J gene TRBJ1-5; D possibly corresponds to TRBD1 (6 bases). The CDR3 is 16 residues long. V was trimmed by 7 bases and J by 0 bases, leaving 16 bases between them. In germline, CDR1 is LNHDA, CDR2 SQIVND (reference sequence). DNA for the CDR3: TGTGCCAGTAACCCACAGGGTGGTTTTAGCAATCAGCCCCAGCATTTT. Protein: CASNPQGGFSNQPQHF.

As to this clone: This may be a read error: a much more frequent sequence differs by one nucleotide. J is TRBJ2-1 and V is TRBV5-4, with unresolved D. V lost 2 bases to trimming and J lost 7 bases, with 7 bases between them. Looked up from germline, CDR1 is SGHNT and CDR2 is YYREEE (reference sequence). The CDR3 consists of 12 residues. CDR3 bases: TGTGCCAGCAGCTTTTACATAAATGAGCAGTTCTTC. It encodes CASSFYINEQFF.